One and the same sample provided the 18 T cell receptor beta chains below, sequenced in a study of T cell changes during pregnancy in multiple sclerosis. Using immunoSEQ multiplex PCR, the repertoire was profiled, and TCRdb retains in-frame clones only, with some absent. The table records about 52,000 clones, around 90% of them present only once. Sequencing was performed on CD4+ T cells from peripheral blood mononuclear cells, taken before pregnancy. These receptors were obtained from a female donor with multiple sclerosis, enrolled in a pregnancy study.

The CDR3 reads CASSRGTSSGSVGDTQYF. CDR3 bases: TGCGCCAGCAGCCGAGGAACCTCAAGCGGGAGCGTCGGAGATACGCAGTATTTT. The V call is TRBV4-1, the J call TRBJ2-3; 8 nucleotides line up with TRBD2. The CDR3 has 18 amino acids. Germline V gene lookup returns CDR1 MGHRA and CDR2 YSYEKL. The V segment lost 4 bases and the J segment 5 bases; nucleotides outside the gene matches: 17.

J is TRBJ2-7 and V is TRBV4-3, with 9 bases fitting TRBD2. Germline V gene data show CDR1 as LGHNA and CDR2 as YSLEER. V gave up 0 bases and J gave up 2 bases; unmatched junction bases: 8. This CDR3 spans 17 amino acids. Here the CDR3 reads CASSQEYRASGAYEQYF. DNA of the CDR3: TGCGCCAGCAGCCAAGAATATCGGGCTAGCGGGGCCTACGAGCAGTACTTC.

The J gene is TRBJ2-3, the V gene TRBV5-1, with 9 bases that match TRBD1. This CDR3 is 13 amino acids long. After removal of 4 bases from V and 5 bases from J, the junction contained 2 bases not matched to a gene. The germline gives CDR1 SGHRS, CDR2 YFSETQ. In nucleotides, the CDR3 is TGCGCCAGCAGCAACAGGGGGCGAGATACGCAGTATTTT. Translation: CASSNRGRDTQYF.

The rearrangement links TRBV29-1 to TRBJ1-1; the D gene is possibly TRBD1 (5 bases). This CDR3 is 13 amino acids long. Germline V gene data show CDR1 as SQVTM and CDR2 as ANQGSEA. V lost 6 bases to trimming and J lost 0 bases, with 11 bases between them. CDR3 loop: CSVWGLMNTEAFF. CDR3 nucleotide sequence: TGCAGCGTGTGGGGACTGATGAACACTGAAGCTTTCTTT.

The J gene is TRBJ1-1, the V gene TRBV10-3; unclear D gene. Germline assignment: CDR1 ENHRY and CDR2 SYGVKD. With 11 bases removed from V and 7 bases from J, the gap between germline ends came to 26 bases. This CDR3 has 15 residues. The CDR3 DNA sequence: TGTGCCTCTTCAACGGGTGTCTCGTCTCTCCATGAAGCTTTCTTT. Encoded protein: CASSTGVSSLHEAFF.

V and J are TRBV5-5 and TRBJ2-7; 8 bases match TRBD1. CDR3 length equals 15 residues. The V gene's germline CDR1 is SGHKS and CDR2 YYEKEE (reference sequence). J was trimmed by 4 bases and V by 3 bases; bases with no gene match: 9. Here the CDR3 reads CASSWGRQGNYEQYF. For the CDR3, the DNA is TGTGCCAGCAGCTGGGGACGACAGGGGAATTACGAGCAGTACTTC.

The CDR3 region has the DNA TGTGCCAGCAGCGAACGACAGGGGGCTGAAGCTTTCTTT. This translates into CASSERQGAEAFF. This chain uses TRBV6-4 with TRBJ1-1; 9 nucleotides match TRBD1. V dropped 6 bases and J dropped 6; count of bases not matched to a gene: 5. From germline, CDR1 is MRHNA and CDR2 SNTAGT. The CDR3 consists of 13 residues.

CDR3: CASSYGLDYGYTF. The CDR3 nucleotides read TGTGCCAGCAGTTACGGCTTGGACTATGGCTACACCTTC. The genes are TRBV6-5 and TRBJ1-2; the D is unclear. The CDR3 totals 13 residues. V was trimmed by 2 bases and J by 3 bases, leaving 7 bases between them. Germline V gives CDR1 MNHEY, CDR2 SVGAGI.

The V gene is TRBV15, the J gene TRBJ2-7; 11 bases are a match to TRBD1. V lost 6 bases, J lost 3 bases, and 10 bases stayed unmatched. This CDR3 is 16 amino acids long. Germline CDR1 LNHNV, CDR2 YYDKDF (reference sequence). DNA of the CDR3: TGTGCCACCAGAATTTCAGGGACAGGGGGTTACTACGAGCAGTACTTC. Translated: CATRISGTGGYYEQYF.

This chain uses TRBV6-5 with TRBJ2-3; a weak D match, TRBD2 (5 bases). Between the trimmed V and J ends, which lost 6 bases and 6 bases, there was a span of 13 bases. Germline lookup yields CDR1 MNHEY and CDR2 SVGAGI. This CDR3 region has 13 residues. This chain's CDR3 is CASRPQPGDTQYF. CDR3 bases: TGTGCCAGCAGACCGCAACCGGGGGATACGCAGTATTTT.

The chain uses TRBV19 and TRBJ2-5; D ambiguous. CDR3 size: 15 residues. CDR1 is LNHDA and CDR2 is SQIVND in the germline V gene (reference sequence). V lost 1 base and J 2 bases, leaving 11 bases between the germline ends. The CDR3 bases are TGTGCCAGTAGTATAGTGGCCGCTTATCAAGAGACCCAGTACTTC. This encodes CASSIVAAYQETQYF.

The chain has TRBV18 and TRBJ2-5; 11 positions match TRBD2. Looked up from germline, CDR1 is KGHSH and CDR2 is LQKENI. V was pared by 6 bases and J by 5 bases, with 20 bases of the junction left unmatched. The CDR3 runs to 19 residues. CDR3 region: CASSQGLAGAIPTKETQYF. The CDR3 DNA follows: TGTGCCAGCTCCCAAGGACTAGCGGGCGCTATTCCAACTAAGGAGACCCAGTACTTC.

To note about this clone: At one end the junction does not follow the germline gene, possibly because of a read error. The chain is built from TRBV30 and TRBJ1-5, with a tentative D call TRBD1 (5 bases). This CDR3 has 14 amino acids. Germline loops: CDR1 GTSNPN, CDR2 SVGIG (reference sequence). This CDR3 reads CVWSVLGANQPQHF. The CDR3 DNA follows: TGTGTCTGGAGTGTACTTGGGGCCAATCAGCCCCAGCATTTT. Filled out from reference TRBV30 and TRBJ1-5, the complete variable domain reads SQTIHQWPATLVQPVGSPLSLECTVEGTSNPNLYWYRQAAGRGLQLLFYSVGIGQISSEVPQNLSASRPQDRQFILSSKKLLLSDSGFYLCVWSVLGANQPQHFGDGTRLSIL.

This chain's CDR3 is CASSLRTSGANTGELFF. The CDR3 nucleotides are TGTGCCAGTAGTTTGCGGACTAGCGGGGCGAACACCGGGGAGCTGTTTTTT. V is TRBV19 and J is TRBJ2-2; 12 positions agree with TRBD2. The germline V gene has CDR1 LNHDA and CDR2 SQIVND (reference sequence). CDR3 size: 17 residues. Germline trimming cut 5 bases from V and 0 bases from J; bases unmatched to any gene: 4. Full variable domain (outside the CDR3, taken from reference TRBV19 and TRBJ2-2): DGGITQSPKYLFRKEGQNVTLSCEQNLNHDAMYWYRQDPGQGLRLIYYSQIVNDFQKGDIAEGYSVSREKKESFPLTVTSAQKNPTAFYLCASSLRTSGANTGELFFGEGSRLTVL.

CDR3 protein: CASQREGRIGELFF. CDR3 bases: TGTGCCAGCCAACGGGAGGGCCGAATCGGGGAGCTGTTTTTT. The chain employs TRBV9 and TRBJ2-2; TRBD2 aligns across 8 bases. Per germline, CDR1 SGDLS and CDR2 YYNGEE. V dropped 7 bases and J dropped 7; count of bases not matched to a gene: 9. The CDR3 has 14 residues.

The rearrangement joins TRBV7-2 to TRBJ2-2; the D gene is possibly TRBD2 (6 bases). V lost 7 bases, J lost 0 bases, and 9 bases lay in between. The length of the CDR3 is 14 residues. Germline CDR1 is SGHTA and CDR2 is FQGNSA. The CDR3 coding sequence is TGTGCCAGCACTCGGGACTCGAACACCGGGGAGCTGTTTTTT. Its protein product is CASTRDSNTGELFF.

The count of this clone is one. The chain uses TRBV6-6 and TRBJ2-7; 10 bases match TRBD1. The junction had 2 bases not matched to a gene; V was cut back by 0 bases and J by 3 bases. This CDR3 contains 15 residues. From germline, CDR1 is MNHNY and CDR2 SVGAGI (reference sequence). This CDR3 reads CASSYSGTGVYEQYF. The CDR3 coding sequence is TGTGCCAGCAGTTACTCGGGGACAGGGGTCTACGAGCAGTACTTC.

The chain couples TRBV7-6 to TRBJ2-1, with D possibly being TRBD2 (5 bases). The CDR3 spans 15 residues. V was trimmed by 2 bases and J by 8 bases, leaving 16 bases between them. Germline V gene sequence: CDR1 SGHVS, CDR2 FNYEAQ. The CDR3 loop is CASSLTGSPSDEQFF. CDR3 in DNA: TGTGCCAGCAGCTTAACTGGGAGTCCCTCGGATGAGCAGTTCTTC.